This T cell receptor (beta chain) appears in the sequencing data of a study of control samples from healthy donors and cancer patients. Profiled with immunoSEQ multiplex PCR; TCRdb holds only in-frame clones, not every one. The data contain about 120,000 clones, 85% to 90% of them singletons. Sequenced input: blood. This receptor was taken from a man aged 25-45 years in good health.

The DNA for the CDR3 is TGTGCCAGCAGCCAAGATCTAGGGACAGCTAATGAAAAACTGTTTTTT. This sequence encodes CASSQDLGTANEKLFF. J is TRBJ1-4 and V is TRBV3-1 (or the pseudogene TRBV3-2); 7 bases match TRBD1. Unmatched junction bases numbered 4, after V lost 0 bases and J lost 3 bases. CDR1 LGHDT and CDR2 YNNKEL come from the germline V gene (reference sequence). The CDR3 consists of 16 residues.